The next 20 T cell receptor beta chains were all read from a single sample in a study of shared clonotypes between healthy human individuals. Method: immunoSEQ multiplex PCR; TCRdb's copy keeps in-frame clones and lacks some. The table lists 1,500,000 or so clones, about 98.5% of them singletons. Sequencing was done on a sample of naive CD4+ T cells sorted from blood. Subset indicated: CD45RA+ positively selected. The source is a man between 25 and 39 years old in good health.

J is TRBJ1-1 and V is TRBV30; D is unresolved. CDR1 is GTSNPN and CDR2 is SVGIG in the germline V gene (reference sequence). CDR3 length equals 13 residues. The V and J ends lost 3 bases and 10 bases respectively, with 18 bases between them. CDR3 DNA sequence: TGTGCCTGGAGAACCTCCCCCGGGGATGGAGCTTTCTTT. This gives the protein CAWRTSPGDGAFF.

The chain combines TRBV7-8 with TRBJ2-7; a possible D gene is TRBD1 (5 bases). Germline lookup yields CDR1 SGHVS and CDR2 FQNEAQ. The CDR3 totals 15 residues. Trimming stripped 1 base from V and 0 bases from J, with 10 bases between. CDR3 DNA: TGTGCCAGCAGCTTAGTAAGGGGTGGCTCCTACGAGCAGTACTTC. Translating gives CASSLVRGGSYEQYF.

This chain uses TRBV7-7 with TRBJ2-7; TRBD2 might be the D (6 bases). V dropped 5 bases and J dropped 4 bases, with 12 bases sitting between them. The CDR3 length is 13 residues. The germline CDR1 and CDR2 sequences are SSHAT and FNYEAQ (reference sequence). The CDR3 loop is CASSTGVRYEQYF. The CDR3 coding sequence is TGTGCCAGCAGCACGGGGGTCCGATACGAGCAGTACTTC.

The rearrangement uses TRBV18 and TRBJ2-1; 16 bases agree with TRBD2. With V trimmed by 4 bases and J by 9 bases, 3 bases remained unmatched. The V gene's germline CDR1 is KGHSH and CDR2 LQKENI. This CDR3 contains 15 residues. The CDR3 loop is CASSLGLAGGSEQFF. The CDR3 coding sequence is TGTGCCAGCTCACTGGGACTAGCGGGAGGGAGTGAGCAGTTCTTC.

The V call is TRBV9, the J call TRBJ2-6; no clear D. The ends were cut back, 0 bases at V and 3 bases at J, with 10 bases in the middle. CDR3 length: 16 amino acids. Germline CDR1 is SGDLS and CDR2 is YYNGEE. CDR3 nucleotide sequence: TGTGCCAGCAGCGTAGAGAAGGGAATTGGGGCCAACGTCCTGACTTTC. Translation: CASSVEKGIGANVLTF.

CDR3 in amino acids: CASSLAGTVSPHEQYF. CDR3 bases: TGTGCCAGCAGCTTAGCCGGGACAGTGTCTCCCCACGAGCAGTACTTC. The genes are TRBV11-2 and TRBJ2-7; 7 bases are shared with TRBD1. The V gene end was trimmed by 1 base and the J gene end by 5 bases; junction bases not matched to a gene: 11. The CDR3 spans 16 residues. Germline values: CDR1 SGHAT, CDR2 FQNNGV.

The V gene is TRBV28, the J gene TRBJ2-3; 9 bases fit TRBD2. Germline V gene lookup returns CDR1 MDHEN and CDR2 SYDVKM. Trimming took 6 bases from V and 4 from J; bases not matched to a gene: 11. The CDR3 is 16 amino acids. The CDR3 DNA reads as TGTGCCAGCAGCGGGATGGGGGGACTAGCCGCAGATACGCAGTATTTT. This gives the protein CASSGMGGLAADTQYF.

The CDR3 DNA follows: TGCAGCGCCCGGACAGGGTTTATTGAAAAACTGTTTTTT. Translated, it gives CSARTGFIEKLFF. The V and J genes are TRBV29-1 and TRBJ1-4; 8 bases agree with TRBD1. Germline trimming cut 7 bases from V and 7 bases from J; bases unmatched to any gene: 8. Per the germline V gene, CDR1 is SQVTM and CDR2 is ANQGSEA. This CDR3 comprises 13 residues.

This clone was recorded once. This sequence joins TRBV6-1 and TRBJ2-7; tentative D call: TRBD1 (6 bases). This CDR3 comprises 12 residues. Germline-derived CDR1 and CDR2 are MNHNS and SASEGT. Trimming took 10 bases from V and 4 from J, leaving 14 bases between them. In nucleotides, the CDR3 is TGTGCCATACAGGGATCCGGATACGAGCAGTACTTC. This sequence encodes CAIQGSGYEQYF.

The chain carries TRBV19 and TRBJ1-5, with 9 positions matching TRBD1. The germline CDR1 and CDR2 sequences are LNHDA and SQIVND (reference sequence). The CDR3 loop spans 17 amino acids. J was trimmed by 0 bases and V by 5 bases; bases with no gene match: 8. CDR3 sequence reads: CASSLRGTGSSNQPQHF. CDR3 DNA sequence: TGTGCCAGTAGTTTGAGAGGGACAGGGAGTAGCAATCAGCCCCAGCATTTT.

The V and J genes are TRBV2 and TRBJ2-1; D is ambiguous. V gave up 10 bases and J gave up 12 bases, with 7 bases separating them. This CDR3 is built from 8 residues. The V gene's germline CDR1 is SNHLY and CDR2 FYNNEI. Written as DNA, the CDR3 is TGTGCCACCTCGGGGCAGTTCTTC. It yields the protein CATSGQFF.

The V call is TRBV5-1, the J call TRBJ1-3, with D perhaps TRBD1 (5 bases). This CDR3 region has 13 residues. The V end lost 1 base, the J end lost 4 bases, and 6 bases lay between the germline ends. Germline V gene sequence: CDR1 SGHRS, CDR2 YFSETQ. The CDR3: CASSLTGGNTIYF. The CDR3 DNA is TGCGCCAGCAGCTTGACAGGAGGAAACACCATATATTTT.

The chain combines TRBV9 with TRBJ2-2; 7 bases match TRBD2. This CDR3 has 15 amino acids. V lost 5 bases to trimming and J lost 5 bases; unmatched junction nucleotides: 9. Germline V lookup: CDR1 SGDLS, CDR2 YYNGEE. CDR3 residues: CASRGAAGNTGELFF. In nucleotides, the CDR3 is TGTGCCAGCAGGGGAGCAGCGGGAAATACCGGGGAGCTGTTTTTT.

The V gene is TRBV7-2, the J gene TRBJ2-5, with unresolved D. The CDR3 is 14 amino acids. The V end was cut by 0 bases, the J end by 5 bases, with 10 bases between. Germline CDR1 reads SGHTA; CDR2 reads FQGNSA. CDR3 amino acids: CASSLAGAPETQYF. CDR3 in DNA: TGTGCCAGCAGCTTAGCTGGAGCGCCGGAGACCCAGTACTTC. The complete variable domain, with remaining parts taken from reference TRBV7-2 and TRBJ2-5, reads GAGVSQSPSNKVTEKGKDVELRCDPISGHTALYWYRQSLGQGLEFLIYFQGNSAPDKSGLPSDRFSAERTGGSVSTLTIQRTQQEDSAVYLCASSLAGAPETQYFGPGTRLLVL.

The chain links TRBV18 to TRBJ2-1, with D possibly being TRBD1 (6 bases). V shed 3 bases and J shed 8 bases, with 17 bases lying between them. The CDR3 has 15 amino acids. Germline CDR1 KGHSH, CDR2 LQKENI. CDR3: CASSPRTLRGYEQFF. The CDR3 DNA is TGTGCCAGCTCACCGAGAACCCTCAGGGGCTATGAGCAGTTCTTC.

V is TRBV19 and J is TRBJ2-4; 8 positions match TRBD1. The CDR3 loop spans 13 amino acids. V trimming: 4 bases; J trimming: 7 bases; junction bases outside the gene matches: 3. CDR1 LNHDA and CDR2 SQIVND come from the germline V gene (reference sequence). The CDR3 DNA reads TGTGCCAGTAGTACGGACAGGGTTAACATTCAGTACTTC. This sequence encodes CASSTDRVNIQYF.

As regards this clone: The sample carries other DNA sequences with the same CDR3. This rearrangement joins TRBV5-4 to TRBJ2-7; D ambiguous. Trimming took off 4 bases at V and 0 bases at J, with 8 bases between the two ends. The CDR3 length is 13 residues. Germline-derived CDR1 and CDR2 are SGHNT and YYREEE (reference sequence). In DNA form, the CDR3 reads TGTGCCAGCAGCCTCGCGGCCTCCTACGAGCAGTACTTC. Translated: CASSLAASYEQYF. Full variable domain (missing parts from reference TRBV5-4 and TRBJ2-7): ETGVTQSPTHLIKTRGQQVTLRCSSQSGHNTVSWYQQALGQGPQFIFQYYREEENGRGNFPPRFSGLQFPNYSSELNVNALELDDSALYLCASSLAASYEQYFGPGTRLTVT.

V is TRBV4-3 and J is TRBJ2-1; D assignment may be TRBD1 or TRBD2 (5 bases each). V was pared by 0 bases and J by 2 bases, with 14 bases between. The CDR3 totals 17 residues. Germline V gene sequence: CDR1 LGHNA, CDR2 YSLEER. The CDR3 region has the DNA TGCGCCAGCAGCCAAGATTGGGACCAGGATCCCTACAATGAGCAGTTCTTC. It encodes CASSQDWDQDPYNEQFF.

The chain employs TRBV5-4 and TRBJ2-7; 7 positions match TRBD2. This CDR3 has 16 residues. Looked up from germline, CDR1 is SGHNT and CDR2 is YYREEE (reference sequence). V was clipped by 4 bases and J by 2 bases; unmatched bases: 12. DNA of the CDR3: TGTGCCAGCAGCAAGGGCGGCGGGAGTCCCACCTACGAGCAGTACTTC. It specifies CASSKGGGSPTYEQYF.

The gene calls are TRBV19 and TRBJ2-3, with D maybe TRBD2 (6 bases). CDR3 length: 15 amino acids. Germline V gene lookup returns CDR1 LNHDA and CDR2 SQIVND (reference sequence). Between the trimmed V and J ends, which lost 5 bases and 1 base, there was a span of 13 bases. The CDR3 DNA is TGTGCCAGTAGTTTTGTTTGGGGGGGCACAGATACGCAGTATTTT. Residues: CASSFVWGGTDTQYF. Full variable domain (missing parts from reference TRBV19 and TRBJ2-3): DGGITQSPKYLFRKEGQNVTLSCEQNLNHDAMYWYRQDPGQGLRLIYYSQIVNDFQKGDIAEGYSVSREKKESFPLTVTSAQKNPTAFYLCASSFVWGGTDTQYFGPGTRLTVL.